The sequence of this T cell receptor beta chain was determined in a study of cytomegalovirus exposure and HLA in healthy donors. The study's findings and limits: Previous analysis showed most TCR beta V segments were productive about 87% or about 30% of the time. Reported results showed that the classifier diagnosed cytomegalovirus status with high specificity and sensitivity.

13 Jbeta primers and 60 Vbeta primers were used for the PCR. Study processing details: An analysis that came later counted tens of millions of unique TCR beta chains, approximately 10 million shared. Here immunoSEQ multiplex PCR was the method, and the copy in TCRdb shows in-frame clones only, minus some. V and J calls and clone size come straight from that table; D and trimming were deduced from the DNA. The data contain about 160,000 clones, about 88% of them seen just once; the ten biggest clones take up more than 2%. Nominally healthy donors provided the samples, though records likely missed some immune exposures. Germline V gene sequence: CDR1 SGHTA, CDR2 FQGNSA. V was pared by 5 bases and J by 6 bases, with 11 bases of the junction left unmatched. The CDR3 consists of 16 residues. On this clone: Its specificity is not known.

The chain has TRBV7-2 and TRBJ2-1, with 9 nucleotides matching TRBD2. The clonotype was recovered from a man aged 18 to 30 in good health and CMV-seropositive. The sample was PBMCs. CDR3 region: CASSPHLAGGRNEQFF. The DNA of the CDR3 is TGTGCCAGCAGCCCACACTTGGCGGGGGGGCGCAATGAGCAGTTCTTC.